This TCR beta chain was obtained from a study of CD8 T cells in ankylosing spondylitis. General study results and limits: Blood from ankylosing spondylitis patients appeared to carry a characteristic eight-variant TCR beta motif.

A single record per CDR3 protein comes from TCRdb applying MiXCR to the 5' RACE reads. The table has around 430,000 distinct CDR3 sequences, more than 15% seen once; the top ten hold over 0.9%. As regards this clonotype: Its antigen is as yet unknown.

The V segment lost 4 bases and the J segment 3 bases; nucleotides outside the gene matches: 4. Germline lookup yields CDR1 SGHTA and CDR2 FQGTGA. The CDR3 is 15 amino acids. V gene TRBV7-3 combines with J gene TRBJ2-1; 9 bases are a match to TRBD2. Sequenced: blood, either unsorted or a sorted T cell fraction (not recorded which). This sequence was found in a male donor with ankylosing spondylitis. CDR3 residues: CASSSIAGDYNEQFF. As DNA, the CDR3 is TGTGCCAGCAGCTCAATAGCGGGAGACTACAATGAGCAGTTCTTC.